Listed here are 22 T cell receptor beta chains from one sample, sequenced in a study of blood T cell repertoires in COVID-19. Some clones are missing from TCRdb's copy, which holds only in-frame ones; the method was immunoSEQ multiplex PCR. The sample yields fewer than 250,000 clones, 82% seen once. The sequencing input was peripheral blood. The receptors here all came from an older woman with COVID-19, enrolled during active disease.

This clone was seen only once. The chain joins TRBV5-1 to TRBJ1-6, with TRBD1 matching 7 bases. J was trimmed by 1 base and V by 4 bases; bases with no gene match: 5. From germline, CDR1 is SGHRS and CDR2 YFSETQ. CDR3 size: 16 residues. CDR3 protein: CASSPQDRSYNSPLHF. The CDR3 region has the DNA TGCGCCAGCAGCCCCCAGGACAGGTCCTATAATTCACCCCTCCACTTT.

CDR3 DNA sequence: TGTGCCAGTAGCCGGGGACTAGCGGGAGCGAACACCGGGGAGCTGTTTTTT. This translates into CASSRGLAGANTGELFF. The chain combines TRBV19 with TRBJ2-2; TRBD2 matches at 14 bases. There are 17 residues in the CDR3. Unmatched junction bases numbered 3, after V lost 6 bases and J lost 0 bases. Germline assignment: CDR1 LNHDA and CDR2 SQIVND (reference sequence).

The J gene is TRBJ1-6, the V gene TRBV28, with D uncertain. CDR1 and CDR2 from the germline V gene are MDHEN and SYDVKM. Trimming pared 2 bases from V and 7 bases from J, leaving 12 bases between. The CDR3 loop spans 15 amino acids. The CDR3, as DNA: TGTGCCAGCAGTTTAAGTCTGGGAGGGAATTCACCCCTCCACTTT. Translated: CASSLSLGGNSPLHF.

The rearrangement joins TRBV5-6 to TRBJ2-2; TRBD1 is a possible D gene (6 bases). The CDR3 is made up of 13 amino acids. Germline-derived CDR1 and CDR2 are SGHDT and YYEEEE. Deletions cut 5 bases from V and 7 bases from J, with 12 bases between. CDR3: CASSRTEDGELFF. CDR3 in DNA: TGTGCCAGCAGTCGGACAGAAGACGGGGAGCTGTTTTTT.

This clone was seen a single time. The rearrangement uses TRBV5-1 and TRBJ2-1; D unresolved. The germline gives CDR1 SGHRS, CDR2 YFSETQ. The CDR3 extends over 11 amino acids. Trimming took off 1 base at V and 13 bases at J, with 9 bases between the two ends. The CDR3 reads CASSLNTRQFF. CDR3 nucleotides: TGCGCCAGCAGCTTGAACACAAGACAGTTCTTC.

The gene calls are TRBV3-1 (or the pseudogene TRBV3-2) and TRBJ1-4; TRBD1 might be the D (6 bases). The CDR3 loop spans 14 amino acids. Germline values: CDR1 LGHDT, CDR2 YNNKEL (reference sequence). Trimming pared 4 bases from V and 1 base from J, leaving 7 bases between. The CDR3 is CASSLQGTNEKLFF. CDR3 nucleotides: TGTGCCAGCAGCCTACAGGGAACTAATGAAAAACTGTTTTTT.

CDR3 sequence (DNA): TGTGCCAGCAGCCAGACGGGTTTACATTCACCCCTCCACTTT. Protein product: CASSQTGLHSPLHF. The chain links TRBV11-3 to TRBJ1-6; no firm D call. Germline-derived CDR1 and CDR2 are SGHNT and YENEEA. The CDR3 sequence is 14 residues long. V was pared by 5 bases and J by 8 bases, with 13 bases between.

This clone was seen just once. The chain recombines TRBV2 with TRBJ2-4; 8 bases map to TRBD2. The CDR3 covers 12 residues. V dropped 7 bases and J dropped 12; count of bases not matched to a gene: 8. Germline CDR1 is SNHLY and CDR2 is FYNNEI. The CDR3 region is CASKPGLETQYF. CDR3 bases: TGTGCCAGCAAACCGGGACTAGAGACTCAGTACTTC. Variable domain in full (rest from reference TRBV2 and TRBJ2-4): EPEVTQTPSHQVTQMGQEVILRCVPISNHLYFYWYRQILGQKVEFLVSFYNNEISEKSEIFDDQFSVERPDGSNFTLKIRSTKLEDSAMYFCASKPGLETQYFGAGTRLSVL.

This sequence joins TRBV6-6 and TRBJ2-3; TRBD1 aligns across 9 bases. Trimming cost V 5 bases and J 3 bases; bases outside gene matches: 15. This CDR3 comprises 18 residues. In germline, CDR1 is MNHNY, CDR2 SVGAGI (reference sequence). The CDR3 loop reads CASSRLQETGGGTDTQYF. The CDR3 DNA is TGTGCCAGCAGTCGCCTACAGGAGACAGGGGGTGGGACAGATACGCAGTATTTT.

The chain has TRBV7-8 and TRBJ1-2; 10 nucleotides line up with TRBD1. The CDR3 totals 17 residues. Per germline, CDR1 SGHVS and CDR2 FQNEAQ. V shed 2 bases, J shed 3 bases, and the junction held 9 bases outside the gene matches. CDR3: CASSLLRTGGSYYGYTF. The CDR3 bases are TGTGCCAGCAGCTTACTTAGGACAGGGGGAAGTTACTATGGCTACACCTTC.

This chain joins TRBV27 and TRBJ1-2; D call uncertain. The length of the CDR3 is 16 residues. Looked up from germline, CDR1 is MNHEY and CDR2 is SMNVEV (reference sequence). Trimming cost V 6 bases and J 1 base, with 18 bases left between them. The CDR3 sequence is CASSYPTPPSNYGYTF. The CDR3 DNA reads TGTGCCAGCAGCTACCCGACACCACCCAGTAACTATGGCTACACCTTC.

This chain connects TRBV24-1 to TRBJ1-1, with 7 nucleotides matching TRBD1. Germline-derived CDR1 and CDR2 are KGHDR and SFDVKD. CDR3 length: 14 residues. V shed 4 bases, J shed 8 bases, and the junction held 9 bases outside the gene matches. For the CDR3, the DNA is TGTGCCACCAGTGACCACCGACAGGGATCGGAAGCTTTCTTT. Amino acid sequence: CATSDHRQGSEAFF.

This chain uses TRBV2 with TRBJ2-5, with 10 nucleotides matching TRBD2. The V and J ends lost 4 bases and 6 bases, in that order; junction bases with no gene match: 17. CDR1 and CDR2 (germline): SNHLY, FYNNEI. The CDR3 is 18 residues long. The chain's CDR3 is CASSVGPSGGTRFQTQYF. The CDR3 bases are TGTGCCAGCAGTGTAGGACCTAGCGGGGGAACGAGATTCCAGACCCAGTACTTC. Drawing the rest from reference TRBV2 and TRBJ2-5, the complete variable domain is EPEVTQTPSHQVTQMGQEVILRCVPISNHLYFYWYRQILGQKVEFLVSFYNNEISEKSEIFDDQFSVERPDGSNFTLKIRSTKLEDSAMYFCASSVGPSGGTRFQTQYFGPGTRLLVL.

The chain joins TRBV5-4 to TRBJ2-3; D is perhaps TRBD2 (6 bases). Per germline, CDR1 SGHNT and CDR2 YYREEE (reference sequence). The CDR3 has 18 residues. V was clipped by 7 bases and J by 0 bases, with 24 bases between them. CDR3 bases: TGTGCCAGCGGCAGCCGGGGGTTAAAGACCCATAGCACAGATACGCAGTATTTT. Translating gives CASGSRGLKTHSTDTQYF.

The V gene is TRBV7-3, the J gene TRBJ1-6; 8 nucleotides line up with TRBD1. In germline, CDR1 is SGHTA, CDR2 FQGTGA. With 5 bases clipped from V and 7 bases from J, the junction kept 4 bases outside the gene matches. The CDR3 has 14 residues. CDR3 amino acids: CASSMTGDNSPLHF. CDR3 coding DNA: TGTGCCAGCAGCATGACAGGGGACAATTCACCCCTCCACTTT.

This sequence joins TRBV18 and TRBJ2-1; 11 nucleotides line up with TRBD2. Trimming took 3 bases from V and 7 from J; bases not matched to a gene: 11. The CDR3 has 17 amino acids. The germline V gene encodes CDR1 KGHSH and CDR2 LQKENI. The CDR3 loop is CASSPSILAGAKNEQFF. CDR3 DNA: TGTGCCAGCTCACCCTCGATACTAGCGGGGGCAAAGAATGAGCAGTTCTTC.

The CDR3 bases are TGTGCCAGCAGCCATAACCCTAGCGGGCGGGGGAACATTCAGTACTTC. Amino acid sequence: CASSHNPSGRGNIQYF. The J gene is TRBJ2-4, the V gene TRBV3-1 (or the pseudogene TRBV3-2); TRBD2 matches 8 bases. This CDR3 has 16 amino acids. V trimming: 3 bases; J trimming: 7 bases; junction bases outside the gene matches: 11. Germline CDR1 reads LGHDT; CDR2 reads YNNKEL (reference sequence).

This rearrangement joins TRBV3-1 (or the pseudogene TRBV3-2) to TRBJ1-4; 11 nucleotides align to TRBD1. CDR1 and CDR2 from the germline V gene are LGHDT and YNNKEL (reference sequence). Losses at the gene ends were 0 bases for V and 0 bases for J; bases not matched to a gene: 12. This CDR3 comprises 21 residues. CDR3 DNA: TGTGCCAGCAGCCAAGAATCCCATCCGGGACAGGGGGTTGCAACTAATGAAAAACTGTTTTTT. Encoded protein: CASSQESHPGQGVATNEKLFF.

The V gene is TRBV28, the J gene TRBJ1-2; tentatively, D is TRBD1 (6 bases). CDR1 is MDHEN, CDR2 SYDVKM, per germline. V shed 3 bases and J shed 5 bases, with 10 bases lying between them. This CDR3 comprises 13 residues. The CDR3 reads CASSLTGPYGYTF. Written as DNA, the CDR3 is TGTGCCAGCAGTTTGACAGGTCCATATGGCTACACCTTC.

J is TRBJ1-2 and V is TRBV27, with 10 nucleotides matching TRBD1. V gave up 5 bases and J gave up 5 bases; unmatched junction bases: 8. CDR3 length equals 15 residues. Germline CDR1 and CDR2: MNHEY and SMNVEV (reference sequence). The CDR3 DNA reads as TGTGCCAGCAGTCCTCGGACAGGGGGTGAATATGGCTACACCTTC. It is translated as CASSPRTGGEYGYTF.

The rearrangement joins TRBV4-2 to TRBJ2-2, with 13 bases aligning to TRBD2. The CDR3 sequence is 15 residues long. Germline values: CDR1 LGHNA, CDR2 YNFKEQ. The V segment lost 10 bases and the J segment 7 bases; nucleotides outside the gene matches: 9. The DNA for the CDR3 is TGTGCCACCAGTCGGACTAGCGGGGGAGTCGGGGAGCTGTTTTTT. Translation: CATSRTSGGVGELFF.

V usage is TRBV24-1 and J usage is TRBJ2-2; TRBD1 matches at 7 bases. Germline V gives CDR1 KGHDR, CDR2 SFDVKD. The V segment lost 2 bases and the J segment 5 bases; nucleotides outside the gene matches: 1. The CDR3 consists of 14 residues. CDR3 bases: TGTGCCACCAGTGATTCCAGGGGGACCGGGGAGCTGTTTTTT. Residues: CATSDSRGTGELFF.